This T cell receptor beta chain is from a study of blood T cell repertoires in COVID-19. About the research overall: Collection of acute and convalescent COVID-19 samples took place in the United States, Italy and Spain. The cDNA or gDNA used as material had been derived from T cells, B-cell-depleted T cells, or PBMCs.

In the authors' methods: Quantification of nucleated cells was approximated via reference gene primer amplification. Assay used: immunoSEQ multiplex PCR; TCRdb lists only in-frame clones, some missing. Clonal size and the V and J genes are those of that table, whereas D and trimming came from the DNA. The profile shows a few hundred thousand clones, roughly 80% of them singletons. With 0 bases clipped from V and 4 bases from J, the junction kept 16 bases outside the gene matches. The V gene's germline CDR1 is SGHKS and CDR2 YYEKEE (reference sequence). CDR3 size: 19 residues. The TCR comes from a woman of 80 years or more with active or convalescent COVID-19. Sequencing was performed on peripheral blood. V and J are TRBV5-5 and TRBJ1-2; 9 nucleotides agree with TRBD1. CDR3: CASSLVGTPRDRDTYGYTF. DNA of the CDR3: TGTGCCAGCAGCTTGGTGGGAACCCCGAGGGACAGGGATACCTATGGCTACACCTTC.